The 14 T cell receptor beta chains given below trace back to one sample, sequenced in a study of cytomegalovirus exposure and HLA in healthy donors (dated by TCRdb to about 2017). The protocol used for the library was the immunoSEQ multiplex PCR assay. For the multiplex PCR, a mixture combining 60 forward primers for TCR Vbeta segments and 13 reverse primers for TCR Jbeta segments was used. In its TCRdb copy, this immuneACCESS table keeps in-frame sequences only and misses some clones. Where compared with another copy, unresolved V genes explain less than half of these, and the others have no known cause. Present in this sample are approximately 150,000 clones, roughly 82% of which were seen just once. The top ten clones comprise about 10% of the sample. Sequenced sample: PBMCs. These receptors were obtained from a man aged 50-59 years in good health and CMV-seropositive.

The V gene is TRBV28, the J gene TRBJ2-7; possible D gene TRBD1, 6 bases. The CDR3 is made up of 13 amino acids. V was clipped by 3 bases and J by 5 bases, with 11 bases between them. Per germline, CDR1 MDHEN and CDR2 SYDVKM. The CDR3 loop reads CASSLMGAHEQYF. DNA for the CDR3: TGTGCCAGCAGTTTGATGGGGGCCCACGAGCAGTACTTC. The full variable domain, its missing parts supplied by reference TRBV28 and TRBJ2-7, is DVKVTQSSRYLVKRTGEKVFLECVQDMDHENMFWYRQDPGLGLRLIYFSYDVKMKEKGDIPEGYSVSREKKERFSLILESASTNQTSMYLCASSLMGAHEQYFGPGTRLTVT.

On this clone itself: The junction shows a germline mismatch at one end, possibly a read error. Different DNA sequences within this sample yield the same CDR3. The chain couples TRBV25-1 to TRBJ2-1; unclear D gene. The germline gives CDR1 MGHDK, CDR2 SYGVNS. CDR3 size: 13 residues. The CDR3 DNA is TGCGCCAGCAGTGTTCGAAGCAACAATGAGCAGTTCTTC. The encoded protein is CASSVRSNNEQFF.

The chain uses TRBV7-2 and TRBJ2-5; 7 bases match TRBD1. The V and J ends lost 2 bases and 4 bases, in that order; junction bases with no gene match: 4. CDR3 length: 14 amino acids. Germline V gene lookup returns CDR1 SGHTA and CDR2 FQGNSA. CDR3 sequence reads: CASSLRGGRETQYF. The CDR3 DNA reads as TGTGCCAGCAGCTTACGAGGGGGCAGAGAGACCCAGTACTTC. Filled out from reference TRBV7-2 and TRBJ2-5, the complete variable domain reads GAGVSQSPSNKVTEKGKDVELRCDPISGHTALYWYRQSLGQGLEFLIYFQGNSAPDKSGLPSDRFSAERTGGSVSTLTIQRTQQEDSAVYLCASSLRGGRETQYFGPGTRLLVL.

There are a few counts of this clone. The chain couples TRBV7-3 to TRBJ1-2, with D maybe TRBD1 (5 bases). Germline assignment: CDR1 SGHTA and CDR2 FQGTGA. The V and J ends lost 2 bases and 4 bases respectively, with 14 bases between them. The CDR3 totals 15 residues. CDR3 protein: CASSLGGGESYGYTF. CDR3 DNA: TGTGCCAGCAGCTTAGGGGGAGGGGAGTCCTATGGCTACACCTTC. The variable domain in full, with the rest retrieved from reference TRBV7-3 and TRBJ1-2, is GAGVSQTPSNKVTEKGKYVELRCDPISGHTALYWYRQSLGQGPEFLIYFQGTGAADDSGLPNDRFFAVRPEGSVSTLKIQRTERGDSAVYLCASSLGGGESYGYTFGSGTRLTVV.

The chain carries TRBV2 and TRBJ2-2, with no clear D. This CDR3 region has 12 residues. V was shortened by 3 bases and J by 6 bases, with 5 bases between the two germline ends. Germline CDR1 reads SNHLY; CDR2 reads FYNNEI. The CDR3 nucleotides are TGTGCCAGCAGTGACTTTCCCGGGGAGCTGTTTTTT. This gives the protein CASSDFPGELFF.

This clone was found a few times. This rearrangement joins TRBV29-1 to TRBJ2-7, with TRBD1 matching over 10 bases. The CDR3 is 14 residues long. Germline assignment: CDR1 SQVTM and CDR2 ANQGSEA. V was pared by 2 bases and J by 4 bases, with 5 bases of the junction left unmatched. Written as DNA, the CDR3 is TGCAGCGTTGAACTCCAGGGACAGGGGTACGAGCAGTACTTC. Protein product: CSVELQGQGYEQYF.

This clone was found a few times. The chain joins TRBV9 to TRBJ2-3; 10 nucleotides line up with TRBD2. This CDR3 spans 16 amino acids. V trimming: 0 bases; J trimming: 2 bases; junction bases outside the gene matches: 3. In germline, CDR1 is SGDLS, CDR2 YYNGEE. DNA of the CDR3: TGTGCCAGCAGCGTAGCCAGCGGGAGGGCCACAGATACGCAGTATTTT. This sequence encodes CASSVASGRATDTQYF.

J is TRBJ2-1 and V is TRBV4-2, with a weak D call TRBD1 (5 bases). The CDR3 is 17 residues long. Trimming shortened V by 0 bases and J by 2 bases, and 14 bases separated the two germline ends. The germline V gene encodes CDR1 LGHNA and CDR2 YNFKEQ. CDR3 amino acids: CASSQEFRTGTYNEQFF. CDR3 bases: TGTGCCAGCAGCCAAGAATTCCGAACAGGCACCTACAATGAGCAGTTCTTC.

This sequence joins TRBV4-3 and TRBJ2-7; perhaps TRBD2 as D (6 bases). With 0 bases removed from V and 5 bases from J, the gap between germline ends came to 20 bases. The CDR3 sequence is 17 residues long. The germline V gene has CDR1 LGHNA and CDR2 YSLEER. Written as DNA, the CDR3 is TGCGCCAGCAGCCAAGAAGATGGCGGAGGGTGGCTCGACGAGCAGTACTTC. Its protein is CASSQEDGGGWLDEQYF.

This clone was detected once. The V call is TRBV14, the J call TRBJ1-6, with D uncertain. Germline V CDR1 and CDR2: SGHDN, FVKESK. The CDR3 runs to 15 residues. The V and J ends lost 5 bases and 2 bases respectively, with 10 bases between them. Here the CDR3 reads CASSTRVTYNSPLHF. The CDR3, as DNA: TGTGCCAGCAGCACCCGAGTAACCTATAATTCACCCCTCCACTTT.

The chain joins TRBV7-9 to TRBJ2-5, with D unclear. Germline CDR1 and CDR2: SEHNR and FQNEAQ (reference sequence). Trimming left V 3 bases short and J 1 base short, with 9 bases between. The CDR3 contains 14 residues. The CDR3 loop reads CASSFGQSQETQYF. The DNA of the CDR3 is TGTGCCAGCAGCTTTGGCCAATCCCAAGAGACCCAGTACTTC.

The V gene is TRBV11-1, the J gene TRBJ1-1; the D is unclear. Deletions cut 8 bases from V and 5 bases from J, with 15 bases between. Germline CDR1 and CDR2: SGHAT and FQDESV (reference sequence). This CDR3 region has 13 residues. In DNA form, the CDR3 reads TGTGCCAGCTCCCGGGGAAGTAGGACTGAAGCTTTCTTT. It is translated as CASSRGSRTEAFF.

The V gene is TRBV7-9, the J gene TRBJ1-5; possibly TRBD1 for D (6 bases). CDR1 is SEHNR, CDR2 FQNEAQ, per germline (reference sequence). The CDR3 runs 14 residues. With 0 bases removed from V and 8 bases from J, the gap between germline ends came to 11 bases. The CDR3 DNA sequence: TGTGCCAGCAGCTTAGCCCAGGGGTCAGAGCCCCAGCATTTT. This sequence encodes CASSLAQGSEPQHF.

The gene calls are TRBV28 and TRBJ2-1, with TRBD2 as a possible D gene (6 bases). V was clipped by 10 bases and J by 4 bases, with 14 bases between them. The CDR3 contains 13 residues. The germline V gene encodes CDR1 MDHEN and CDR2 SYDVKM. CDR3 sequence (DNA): TGTGCCATCCAAACTAGCACTTACAATGAGCAGTTCTTC. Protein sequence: CAIQTSTYNEQFF.